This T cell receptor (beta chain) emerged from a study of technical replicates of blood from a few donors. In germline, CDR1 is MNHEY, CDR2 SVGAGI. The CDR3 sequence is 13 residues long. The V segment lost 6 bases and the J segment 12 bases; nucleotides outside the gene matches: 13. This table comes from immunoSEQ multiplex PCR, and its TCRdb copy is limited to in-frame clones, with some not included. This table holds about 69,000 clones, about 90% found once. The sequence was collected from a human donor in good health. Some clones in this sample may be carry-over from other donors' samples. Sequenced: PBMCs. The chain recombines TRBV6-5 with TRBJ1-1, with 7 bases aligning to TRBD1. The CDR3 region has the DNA TGTGCCAGCAGCACAATAGAGACAGGGACGCCTTTCTTT. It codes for CASSTIETGTPFF.